The 3 T cell receptor beta chains listed next were all sequenced from one sample in a study of a mutant IDH1 vaccine in newly diagnosed glioma (dated by TCRdb to the early 2020s). Reading the label with the study, this specimen's time point is: week 35, safety follow-up. A 20-mer mutant IDH1 peptide at 300 micrograms in Montanide made up each vaccine dose, which was injected subcutaneously together with topical imiquimod. Libraries were constructed by the immunoSEQ multiplex PCR assay. Held by TCRdb, this immuneACCESS table contains in-frame sequences only and omits some clones. Under half of the omission traces to an unresolved V gene where checked; the cause of the rest is unknown. In this sample the table shows around 52,000 clones, approximately 80% of which occur a single time. The top ten hold 10% to 15% of the sample. No antigens are known for them. The sample consisted of PBMCs, taken from a glioma patient whose treatment included an IDH1 peptide vaccine. All receptors derive from a man aged 40-55 years with glioma.

The rearrangement links TRBV5-4 to TRBJ1-3, with D possibly being TRBD1 (5 bases). Germline V CDR1 and CDR2: SGHNT, YYREEE (reference sequence). Trimming pared 3 bases from V and 0 bases from J, leaving 16 bases between. The CDR3 contains 17 residues. The CDR3 DNA follows: TGTGCCAGCAGCTCACCATCCGACAGCTACTCTGGAAACACCATATATTTT. Its translation is CASSSPSDSYSGNTIYF.

The rearrangement joins TRBV6-1 to TRBJ2-7; a possible D gene is TRBD2 (6 bases). Trimming left V 4 bases short and J 7 bases short, with 17 bases between. The V gene's germline CDR1 is MNHNS and CDR2 SASEGT. The CDR3 is made up of 14 amino acids. In DNA form, the CDR3 reads TGTGCCAGCAGTGGGGCAGGGAGGAGTGGGGAGCAGTACTTC. Encoded protein: CASSGAGRSGEQYF.

The genes are TRBV15 and TRBJ2-5; 12 bases map to TRBD2. The CDR3 totals 16 residues. Germline V gene data show CDR1 as LNHNV and CDR2 as YYDKDF (reference sequence). V gave up 0 bases and J gave up 5 bases; unmatched junction bases: 4. CDR3 amino acids: CATSRDVTSGSETQYF. DNA of the CDR3: TGTGCCACCAGCAGAGATGTGACTAGCGGGAGTGAGACCCAGTACTTC.